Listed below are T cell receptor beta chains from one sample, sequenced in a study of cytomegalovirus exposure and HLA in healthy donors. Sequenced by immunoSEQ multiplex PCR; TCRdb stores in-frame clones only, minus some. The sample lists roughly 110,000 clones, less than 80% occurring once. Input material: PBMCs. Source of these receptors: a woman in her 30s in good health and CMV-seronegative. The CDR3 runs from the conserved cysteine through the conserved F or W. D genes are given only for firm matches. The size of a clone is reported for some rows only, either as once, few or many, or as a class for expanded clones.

DNA: TGTGCCAGCAGCTTGACCCGGACTCAGAACACCGGGGAGCTGTTTTTT
CDR3: CASSLTRTQNTGELFF
size: NA
J: TRBJ2-2
V: TRBV11-1
D: NA

DNA: TGTGCCAGCAGCTTGCTAGCGGGAGTTGGCACAGATACGCAGTATTTT
CDR3: CASSLLAGVGTDTQYF
size: NA
J: TRBJ2-3
V: TRBV5-4
D: TRBD2

DNA: TGTGCCTCTGATGCCGGGACAGCCTATTACGAGCAGTACTTC
CDR3: CASDAGTAYYEQYF
size: NA
J: TRBJ2-7
V: TRBV30
D: TRBD1

DNA: TGTGCCAGCAGCCAAGGTACAGGGATGAGCACTGAAGCTTTCTTT
CDR3: CASSQGTGMSTEAFF
size: NA
J: TRBJ1-1
V: TRBV14
D: NA

DNA: TGTGCCAGCAGCTTGGGACAGGGCACTGAAGCTTTCTTT
CDR3: CASSLGQGTEAFF
size: NA
J: TRBJ1-1
V: TRBV11-3
D: TRBD1

DNA: TGTGCCAGCACCCTGGGGGCCGGGATTCAGCCCCAGCATTTT
CDR3: CASTLGAGIQPQHF
size: NA
J: TRBJ1-5
V: TRBV7-2
D: NA

DNA: TGTGCCAGCAGCAAACGAACAGGGGGCACTGGAAACACCATATATTTT
CDR3: CASSKRTGGTGNTIYF
size: NA
J: TRBJ1-3
V: TRBV11-1
D: TRBD1

DNA: TGTGCCAGCAGCAGGACATCCCCTAACTATGGCTACACCTTC
CDR3: CASSRTSPNYGYTF
size: once
J: TRBJ1-2
V: TRBV6-5
D: NA

DNA: TGTGCCAGCAGTGAAGCCAGGGCCTACTATGGCTACACCTTC
CDR3: CASSEARAYYGYTF
size: NA
J: TRBJ1-2
V: TRBV2
D: NA

DNA: TGTGCCAGCAGCCAAGATAGGGGACTAGCGGGCACAGATACGCAGTATTTT
CDR3: CASSQDRGLAGTDTQYF
size: NA
J: TRBJ2-3
V: TRBV4-2
D: TRBD2

DNA: TGTGCCAGCACCTCTGACAGGGGGAGAACTGAAGCTTTCTTT
CDR3: CASTSDRGRTEAFF
size: NA
J: TRBJ1-1
V: TRBV11-2
D: TRBD1

DNA: TGTGCCAGCAGTGAAGGGACTAGCGGGAGAAAGACCCAGTACTTC
CDR3: CASSEGTSGRKTQYF
size: NA
J: TRBJ2-5
V: TRBV6-1
D: TRBD2

DNA: TGCAGTGGGGACAGGGAGTGGACCCAGTACTTC
CDR3: CSGDREWTQYF
size: NA
J: TRBJ2-5
V: TRBV20-1
D: TRBD1

DNA: TGTGCCAGCAGCATCATACAGGGCCAGCCCCAGCATTTT
CDR3: CASSIIQGQPQHF
size: NA
J: TRBJ1-5
V: TRBV5-6
D: NA

DNA: TGCGCCAGCAGCAGGACAGGGGATTTACAAGAGACCCAGTACTTC
CDR3: CASSRTGDLQETQYF
size: NA
J: TRBJ2-5
V: TRBV5-1
D: TRBD1

DNA: TGTGCCAGCAGACCACAGGGGGTCTCTGGAAACACCATATATTTT
CDR3: CASRPQGVSGNTIYF
size: few
J: TRBJ1-3
V: TRBV6-5
D: TRBD1

DNA: TGTGCCAGCAGCCCTGTTGTGGGGCCGCATGGCTACACCTTC
CDR3: CASSPVVGPHGYTF
size: NA
J: TRBJ1-2
V: TRBV7-2
D: NA

DNA: TGTGCCTCGGCCGCCGACAGGGGCTATGGCTACACCTTC
CDR3: CASAADRGYGYTF
size: NA
J: TRBJ1-2
V: TRBV2
D: TRBD1

DNA: TGTGCTAGCAGCTTAGTCGCCGCGAGAGGAAACACCATATATTTT
CDR3: CASSLVAARGNTIYF
size: NA
J: TRBJ1-3
V: TRBV7-7
D: NA

DNA: TGTGCCAGCAGCGAAGGGAACAGGTCCCCCGAGCAGTACTTC
CDR3: CASSEGNRSPEQYF
size: few
J: TRBJ2-7
V: TRBV9
D: NA

DNA: TGTGCCTGGGACAGGGGGATGGGCACTGAAGCTTTCTTT
CDR3: CAWDRGMGTEAFF
size: NA
J: TRBJ1-1
V: TRBV30
D: TRBD1

DNA: TGTGCCAGCAGTCCGGTAGCGGGAGGGCCAACCGGGGAGCTGTTTTTT
CDR3: CASSPVAGGPTGELFF
size: once
J: TRBJ2-2
V: TRBV27
D: TRBD2

DNA: TGTGCCAGCAGCGCTATCGGGGGGACCCCGGTACATACCGGGGAGCTGTTTTTT
CDR3: CASSAIGGTPVHTGELFF
size: NA
J: TRBJ2-2
V: TRBV9
D: TRBD2

DNA: TGTGCCAGCAGCCAATCAACAGGAGCCGTGCCCCAGCATTTT
CDR3: CASSQSTGAVPQHF
size: NA
J: TRBJ1-5
V: TRBV7-6
D: NA

DNA: TGTGCCAGCAGCTTAGTCGCTAGCGGGCAGTTCTTC
CDR3: CASSLVASGQFF
size: NA
J: TRBJ2-1
V: TRBV7-9
D: TRBD2

DNA: TGTGCCAGCAGCCCCGGGGGACTAGCGGAATACAATGAGCAGTTCTTC
CDR3: CASSPGGLAEYNEQFF
size: few
J: TRBJ2-1
V: TRBV28
D: TRBD2

DNA: TGTGCCAGTAGTAGGGGACAGCGGAACACCATATATTTT
CDR3: CASSRGQRNTIYF
size: NA
J: TRBJ1-3
V: TRBV19
D: TRBD1

DNA: TGTGCCAGCAGCCCACTAACTAGCACAGATACGCAGTATTTT
CDR3: CASSPLTSTDTQYF
size: few
J: TRBJ2-3
V: TRBV7-9
D: NA

DNA: TGTGCCAGCAGCTTCCCCGGGGGGCTTTTCACTGAAGCTTTCTTT
CDR3: CASSFPGGLFTEAFF
size: NA
J: TRBJ1-1
V: TRBV7-9
D: NA

DNA: TGTGCCAGCATCTTTTACCGGGACAGACTCTCTGGAAACACCATATATTTT
CDR3: CASIFYRDRLSGNTIYF
size: NA
J: TRBJ1-3
V: TRBV5-8
D: TRBD1

DNA: TGTGCCAGTACCCCTGGACAGGGATTATTCGAGCAGTACTTC
CDR3: CASTPGQGLFEQYF
size: NA
J: TRBJ2-7
V: TRBV6-5
D: TRBD1

DNA: TGTGCCAGCAGTTACTTGACAGGGACGAGAGAGACCCAGTACTTC
CDR3: CASSYLTGTRETQYF
size: once
J: TRBJ2-5
V: TRBV6-5
D: TRBD1

DNA: TGTGCCAGCAGTGCATCGGTGGCGGGGTCCAAAAACATTCAGTACTTC
CDR3: CASSASVAGSKNIQYF
size: NA
J: TRBJ2-4
V: TRBV27
D: NA

DNA: TGTGCCAGCAGCATGGGGGACAGGTATAATGAAAAACTGTTTTTT
CDR3: CASSMGDRYNEKLFF
size: NA
J: TRBJ1-4
V: TRBV7-9
D: TRBD1

DNA: TGTGCCAGCAGCCCCAGCGGGACGTCGCAGTTCTTC
CDR3: CASSPSGTSQFF
size: NA
J: TRBJ2-1
V: TRBV7-8
D: TRBD2

DNA: TGTGCCAGCAGCTTAAAAAGGGGTGAGGACGGTCAGCCCCAGCATTTT
CDR3: CASSLKRGEDGQPQHF
size: NA
J: TRBJ1-5
V: TRBV7-2
D: NA

DNA: TGTGCCAGCAGTGCACAGGACAATCAGCCCCAGCATTTT
CDR3: CASSAQDNQPQHF
size: few
J: TRBJ1-5
V: TRBV2
D: NA

DNA: TGTGCCAGCAGCCAGGGGACAGGGGGCAATCAGCCCCAGCATTTT
CDR3: CASSQGTGGNQPQHF
size: few
J: TRBJ1-5
V: TRBV7-9
D: TRBD1

DNA: TGTGCCAGCAGCGACGGACTAGCGGGAGTTGGGACAGATACGCAGTATTTT
CDR3: CASSDGLAGVGTDTQYF
size: NA
J: TRBJ2-3
V: TRBV9
D: TRBD2

DNA: TGTGCCACCTGGGACAGTCTGGGTCGCACAGATACGCAGTATTTT
CDR3: CATWDSLGRTDTQYF
size: few
J: TRBJ2-3
V: TRBV27
D: TRBD1

DNA: TGTGCCAGCTCACCGGGCTGGGGAGGTACTTCCGATACGCAGTATTTT
CDR3: CASSPGWGGTSDTQYF
size: NA
J: TRBJ2-3
V: TRBV18
D: NA

DNA: TGTGCCTGGAGCTGGACAGATGTTAAATTCTCTGGGGCCAGCGTCCTGACTTTC
CDR3: CAWSWTDVKFSGASVLTF
size: NA
J: TRBJ2-6
V: TRBV30
D: NA

DNA: TGTGCCAGCAGCCTCCTTGTCGGGGGGCAGGGGGAGACCCAGTACTTC
CDR3: CASSLLVGGQGETQYF
size: few
J: TRBJ2-5
V: TRBV7-6
D: NA

DNA: TGTGCCAGCAGCTTAAAAGGCGGGATGCGGGTAAATGAGCAGTTCTTC
CDR3: CASSLKGGMRVNEQFF
size: NA
J: TRBJ2-1
V: TRBV7-2
D: NA

DNA: TGTGCCAGCAGTTTAGAGCGCGGGACAGGGAGCAATCAGCCCCAGCATTTT
CDR3: CASSLERGTGSNQPQHF
size: few
J: TRBJ1-5
V: TRBV28
D: TRBD1

DNA: TGTGCCAGCAGTGAAGCGTTGGCAGGGTATAATTCACCCCTCCACTTT
CDR3: CASSEALAGYNSPLHF
size: NA
J: TRBJ1-6
V: TRBV6-1
D: NA